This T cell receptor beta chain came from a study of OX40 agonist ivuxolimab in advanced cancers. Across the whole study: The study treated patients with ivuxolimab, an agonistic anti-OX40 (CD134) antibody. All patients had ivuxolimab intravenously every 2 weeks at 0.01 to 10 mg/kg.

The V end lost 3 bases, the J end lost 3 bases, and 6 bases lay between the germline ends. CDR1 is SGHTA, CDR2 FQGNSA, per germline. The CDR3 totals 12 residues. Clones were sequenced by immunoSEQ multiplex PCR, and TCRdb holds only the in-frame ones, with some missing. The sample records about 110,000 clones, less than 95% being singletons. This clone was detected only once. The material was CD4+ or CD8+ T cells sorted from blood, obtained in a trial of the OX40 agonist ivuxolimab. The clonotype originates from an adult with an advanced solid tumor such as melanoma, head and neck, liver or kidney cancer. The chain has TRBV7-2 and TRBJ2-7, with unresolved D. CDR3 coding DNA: TGTGCCAGCAGCTTTCCTAGCTACGAGCAGTACTTC. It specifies CASSFPSYEQYF.